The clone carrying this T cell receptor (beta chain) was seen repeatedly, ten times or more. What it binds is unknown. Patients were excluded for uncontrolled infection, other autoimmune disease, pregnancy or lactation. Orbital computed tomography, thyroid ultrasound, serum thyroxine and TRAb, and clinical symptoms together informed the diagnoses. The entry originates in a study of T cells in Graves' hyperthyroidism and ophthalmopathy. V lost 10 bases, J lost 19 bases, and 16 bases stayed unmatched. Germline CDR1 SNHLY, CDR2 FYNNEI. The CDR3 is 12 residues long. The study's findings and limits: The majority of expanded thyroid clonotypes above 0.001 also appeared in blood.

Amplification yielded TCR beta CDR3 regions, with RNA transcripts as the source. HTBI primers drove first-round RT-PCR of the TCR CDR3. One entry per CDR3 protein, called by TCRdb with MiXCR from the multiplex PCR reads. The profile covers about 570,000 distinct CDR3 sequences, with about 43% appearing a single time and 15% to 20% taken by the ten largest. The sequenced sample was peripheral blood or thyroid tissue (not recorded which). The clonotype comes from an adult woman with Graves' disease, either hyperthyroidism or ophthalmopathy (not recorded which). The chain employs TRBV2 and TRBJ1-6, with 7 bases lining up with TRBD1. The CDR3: CATAEGRDRVHF. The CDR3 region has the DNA TGTGCCACCGCTGAAGGCCGAGACAGGGTTCACTTT.